A selection of T cell receptor beta chains follows, all from one sample in a study of blood T cells in healthy people across ages. Each CDR3 protein is one row after TCRdb ran MiXCR on the 5' RACE reads. Counted here are 1.2 million to 1.5 million distinct CDR3 sequences, approximately 38% occurring once; the ten biggest clones make up approximately 7.9%. Sequenced material: blood. Receptor source: a woman between 18 and 30 years old in good health. CDR3s include the opening cysteine and the closing phenylalanine or tryptophan. A D gene is named only where the DNA matches it firmly. A row's size may be missing; if present it is once, few, many or a size class.

abundance	v_gene	j_gene	d_gene	CDR3aa	CDR3nt
NA	TRBV20-1	TRBJ2-3	NA	CSAARASGNSDTQYF	TGCAGTGCCGCACGGGCCTCTGGTAATTCAGATACGCAGTATTTT
NA	TRBV9	TRBJ1-4	TRBD1	CASSTGHVNENLFF	TGTGCCAGCTCGACAGGGCATGTTAATGAAAACCTGTTTTTT
NA	TRBV13	TRBJ2-1	TRBD2	CASGTREGYNEQFF	TGTGCCAGCGGGACGCGGGAGGGCTACAATGAGCAGTTCTTC
few	TRBV10-3	TRBJ1-5	NA	CAISESSFNQPQHF	TGTGCCATCAGTGAGAGTAGTTTCAATCAGCCCCAGCATTTT
NA	TRBV20-1	TRBJ2-1	TRBD2	CSAASGRITVNEQFF	TGCAGTGCCGCCTCCGGGAGGATTACAGTCAATGAGCAGTTCTTC
few	TRBV7-2	TRBJ2-5	TRBD2	CASSLRGGAETQYF	TGTGCCAGCAGCTTACGGGGGGGGGCAGAGACCCAGTACTTC
NA	TRBV19	TRBJ1-4	NA	CASRISTGGSEKLFF	TGTGCCAGTAGGATCTCGACGGGGGGATCTGAAAAACTGTTTTTT
few	TRBV7-8	TRBJ2-1	TRBD1	CASSLSLRDRVEGSYNEQFF	TGTGCCAGCAGCCTGTCACTCCGGGACAGGGTCGAGGGCTCCTACAATGAGCAGTTCTTC
NA	TRBV29-1	TRBJ1-1	NA	CSVTPGLHRGTEAFF	TGCAGCGTCACTCCGGGACTCCATCGGGGCACTGAAGCTTTCTTT
NA	TRBV3-1	TRBJ2-7	NA	CASSLKLTPRSVRVYEQYF	TGTGCCAGCAGCCTGAAATTGACCCCGAGAAGCGTTAGGGTCTACGAGCAGTACTTC
NA	TRBV20-1	TRBJ2-7	NA	CSALEAGQNPSYEQYF	TGCAGTGCGCTTGAAGCGGGCCAAAATCCGTCCTACGAGCAGTACTTC
NA	TRBV10-3	TRBJ1-2	NA	CAISDGEPYGYTF	TGTGCCATCAGTGACGGAGAGCCCTATGGCTACACCTTC
NA	TRBV2	TRBJ2-3	NA	CASGGRGGTDTQYF	TGTGCCAGCGGCGGCCGGGGAGGCACAGATACGCAGTATTTT
few	TRBV5-6	TRBJ1-2	NA	CASSLEGLGVDGYTF	TGTGCCAGCAGCTTGGAAGGATTGGGGGTTGATGGCTACACCTTC
many	TRBV29-1	TRBJ2-7	NA	CSVDRQGTNFHEQYF	TGCAGCGTTGACCGCCAGGGTACGAATTTCCACGAGCAGTACTTC
NA	TRBV3-1	TRBJ1-2	NA	CASRAGISGYGYTF	TGTGCCAGCAGGGCAGGGATTTCGGGCTATGGCTACACCTTC
few	TRBV5-1	TRBJ2-1	TRBD2	CASSVHGLAGVSNEQFF	TGCGCCAGCAGCGTGCACGGACTAGCGGGGGTTAGCAATGAGCAGTTCTTC
few	TRBV4-1	TRBJ2-7	NA	CASSQVQGPGQYEQYF	TGCGCCAGCAGCCAAGTACAGGGACCGGGGCAGTACGAGCAGTACTTC
NA	TRBV5-5	TRBJ2-2	NA	CASSFRVQENTGELFF	TGTGCCAGCAGCTTCAGGGTACAGGAGAACACCGGGGAGCTGTTTTTT
NA	TRBV20-1	TRBJ2-1	NA	CSAPTYPPHNEQFF	TGCAGTGCTCCGACTTATCCCCCACACAATGAGCAGTTCTTC
many	TRBV6-6	TRBJ2-7	NA	CASSPGRVEQYF	TGTGCCAGTAGTCCAGGTAGAGTCGAGCAGTACTTC
few	TRBV5-1	TRBJ1-2	NA	CASSLWGRDAIGYGYTF	TGCGCCAGCAGCTTGTGGGGCAGAGATGCTATCGGCTATGGCTACACCTTC
NA	TRBV2	TRBJ2-6	NA	CASEQSGANVLTF	TGTGCCAGCGAACAATCTGGGGCCAACGTCCTGACTTTC
NA	TRBV15	TRBJ1-2	NA	CVTSRDKANFNYGYTF	TGTGTCACCAGCAGAGATAAAGCGAATTTTAACTATGGCTACACCTTC
NA	TRBV2	TRBJ2-1	NA	CASTPLGQSASYNEQFF	TGTGCCAGCACCCCCTTGGGGCAGTCTGCCTCCTACAATGAGCAGTTCTTC
NA	TRBV5-4	TRBJ1-4	NA	CASSGPGLATNEKLFF	TGTGCCAGCAGCGGGCCAGGGCTTGCAACTAATGAAAAACTGTTTTTT
NA	TRBV14	TRBJ1-2	NA	CASSQQRGGYGYTF	TGTGCCAGCAGCCAACAACGGGGAGGCTATGGCTACACCTTC
few	TRBV2	TRBJ2-7	NA	CASSGYGEQYF	TGTGCCAGCAGTGGCTACGGGGAGCAGTACTTC
NA	TRBV7-9	TRBJ2-1	TRBD2	CASSLAGVAGGNEQFF	TGTGCCAGCAGCTTAGCAGGTGTAGCGGGGGGCAATGAGCAGTTCTTC
few	TRBV27	TRBJ2-1	TRBD2	CASTASSGTSPNEQFF	TGTGCCAGCACCGCATCTTCCGGGACTAGCCCCAATGAGCAGTTCTTC
NA	TRBV7-9	TRBJ1-1	TRBD1	CASSLSTGANTEAFF	TGTGCCAGCAGCCTATCGACAGGGGCGAACACTGAAGCTTTCTTT
once	TRBV25-1	TRBJ1-4	NA	CATSDGGRANEKLFF	TGTGCCACATCGGACGGAGGGAGGGCTAATGAAAAACTGTTTTTT
NA	TRBV12-3/TRBV12-4	TRBJ1-2	NA	CASSPKPLNYGYTF	TGTGCCAGCAGCCCCAAGCCCCTTAACTATGGCTACACCTTC
NA	TRBV6-5	TRBJ2-7	NA	CASSYSLTNEQYF	TGTGCCAGCAGTTATTCGCTGACAAATGAGCAGTACTTC
NA	TRBV7-2	TRBJ2-6	TRBD2	CASSLFSGEFSGANVLTF	TGTGCCAGCAGCTTGTTTAGCGGGGAGTTCTCTGGGGCCAACGTCCTGACTTTC
NA	TRBV6-2/TRBV6-3	TRBJ2-5	NA	CASSYSTEAQYF	TGTGCCAGCAGTTACTCAACAGAGGCCCAGTACTTC
NA	TRBV20-1	TRBJ1-2	NA	CSARGTVLNYGYTF	TGCAGTGCTAGAGGGACAGTCCTTAACTATGGCTACACCTTC
few	TRBV11-2	TRBJ2-7	TRBD2	CASSSSDRRGGGGMAFYEQYF	TGTGCCAGCAGCTCCTCAGACAGGCGTGGCGGGGGGGGGATGGCTTTCTACGAGCAGTACTTC
few	TRBV6-7	TRBJ2-3	NA	CASSYRRRTQYF	TGTGCCAGCAGTTACCGAAGAAGAACGCAGTATTTT
NA	TRBV4-3	TRBJ2-3	NA	CASSQGGPREFTDTQYF	TGCGCCAGCAGCCAAGGGGGGCCGCGGGAGTTCACAGATACGCAGTATTTT
NA	TRBV20-1	TRBJ2-5	NA	CSATQVTQYF	TGCAGTGCTACCCAGGTGACCCAGTACTTC
NA	TRBV9	TRBJ1-6	NA	CASSPRDGPNSPLHF	TGTGCCAGCAGCCCTCGGGACGGCCCCAATTCACCCCTCCACTTT
NA	TRBV14	TRBJ2-1	NA	CASSQDSGAGEQFF	TGTGCCAGCAGCCAAGATTCGGGGGCGGGGGAGCAGTTCTTC
few	TRBV25-1	TRBJ2-5	TRBD2	CASSESLGVAGMETQYF	TGTGCCAGCAGTGAATCTCTAGGGGTAGCGGGAATGGAGACCCAGTACTTC
NA	TRBV5-1	TRBJ1-1	NA	CASSLGAGDEAFF	TGCGCCAGCAGCTTGGGTGCGGGGGATGAAGCTTTCTTT
NA	TRBV14	TRBJ1-5	NA	CASSHAGNQPQHF	TGTGCCAGCAGCCATGCCGGCAATCAGCCCCAGCATTTT
NA	TRBV6-5	TRBJ2-7	NA	CASKQDTPYEQYF	TGTGCCAGCAAGCAGGACACCCCCTACGAGCAGTACTTC
few	TRBV9	TRBJ2-5	TRBD2	CASSSGLAGAPETQYF	TGTGCCAGCAGCTCCGGACTAGCGGGAGCCCCGGAGACCCAGTACTTT
NA	TRBV3-1	TRBJ2-1	NA	CASSQVALPQFF	TGTGCCAGCAGCCAAGTCGCCTTACCACAGTTCTTC
once	TRBV6-1	TRBJ2-2	TRBD1	CATGDRGGTGELFF	TGTGCCACCGGGGACAGGGGGGGCACCGGGGAGCTGTTTTTT
NA	TRBV2	TRBJ2-7	TRBD1	CAILNPGQAQPYEQYF	TGTGCCATCCTAAATCCGGGACAGGCCCAACCTTACGAGCAGTACTTC
NA	TRBV28	TRBJ2-7	TRBD2	CASSPVSGGARLYNEQYF	TGTGCCAGCAGTCCGGTCAGCGGGGGGGCGAGGTTGTACAATGAGCAGTACTTC
NA	TRBV5-1	TRBJ2-3	TRBD2	CASRPSGGRQDTQYF	TGCGCCAGCAGACCTAGCGGGGGGCGTCAAGATACGCAGTATTTT
NA	TRBV7-2	TRBJ2-7	TRBD1	CASSLAVGTAYEQYF	TGTGCCAGCAGCTTAGCGGTTGGGACAGCCTACGAGCAGTACTTC